The 15 T cell receptor beta chains listed next were all sequenced from one sample in a study of blood T cell repertoires in COVID-19. Measured with immunoSEQ multiplex PCR; TCRdb has only the in-frame clones, and not every one. The sample contains 250,000 or so clones, about 87% of which appear only once. Sequencing was performed on peripheral blood. The receptors were gathered from a man younger than 40 with COVID-19, enrolled during active disease.

The J gene is TRBJ1-2, the V gene TRBV24-1, with 7 bases identical to TRBD1. The CDR3 spans 14 residues. V trimming: 4 bases; J trimming: 3 bases; junction bases outside the gene matches: 4. Germline CDR1 KGHDR, CDR2 SFDVKD. CDR3 sequence (DNA): TGTGCCACCAGTGAACACGGGACAGACTATGGCTACACCTTC. Protein sequence: CATSEHGTDYGYTF.

The rearrangement uses TRBV2 and TRBJ2-1, with 10 bases lining up with TRBD2. Trimming at V came to 2 bases and at J to 8 bases, leaving 6 bases not matched to a gene. This CDR3 contains 15 residues. The germline V gene has CDR1 SNHLY and CDR2 FYNNEI. The CDR3 here is CASSEQRGGPDEQFF. CDR3 sequence (DNA): TGTGCCAGCAGTGAACAGCGGGGGGGCCCCGATGAGCAGTTCTTC. Filled out from reference TRBV2 and TRBJ2-1, the complete variable domain reads EPEVTQTPSHQVTQMGQEVILRCVPISNHLYFYWYRQILGQKVEFLVSFYNNEISEKSEIFDDQFSVERPDGSNFTLKIRSTKLEDSAMYFCASSEQRGGPDEQFFGPGTRLTVL.

The chain uses TRBV11-3 and TRBJ2-3; TRBD2 aligns across 14 bases. The CDR3 sequence is 17 residues long. The junction had 8 bases not matched to a gene; V was cut back by 0 bases and J by 9 bases. The V gene's germline CDR1 is SGHNT and CDR2 YENEEA. The CDR3 DNA reads as TGTGCCAGCAGCTTAGACCTGACTAGCGGGGGGGCGGCCACGCAGTATTTT. Protein sequence: CASSLDLTSGGAATQYF.

V is TRBV11-2 and J is TRBJ2-2; D is ambiguous. Trimming pared 0 bases from V and 7 bases from J, leaving 9 bases between. In germline, CDR1 is SGHAT, CDR2 FQNNGV. The length of the CDR3 is 14 residues. The CDR3 DNA reads as TGTGCCAGCAGCTTAGATCTGTATAGCGGGGAGCTGTTTTTT. This encodes CASSLDLYSGELFF.

This clone appeared once. The genes are TRBV6-5 and TRBJ1-1; TRBD1 is a possible D gene (5 bases). With 5 bases removed from V and 0 bases from J, the gap between germline ends came to 7 bases. The CDR3 is 13 residues long. CDR1 and CDR2 from the germline V gene are MNHEY and SVGAGI. CDR3 residues: CASSQGLNTEAFF. The CDR3 DNA follows: TGTGCCAGCAGTCAGGGTTTGAACACTGAAGCTTTCTTT.

The rearrangement uses TRBV6-6 and TRBJ2-7; 11 nucleotides agree with TRBD2. After removal of 5 bases from V and 1 base from J, the junction contained 10 bases not matched to a gene. Germline V CDR1 and CDR2: MNHNY, SVGAGI (reference sequence). CDR3 size: 17 residues. The CDR3 nucleotides read TGTGCCAGCAGTCTCCGTTCGGGGACTAGCGGTTCCTACGAGCAGTACTTC. It specifies CASSLRSGTSGSYEQYF.

The chain links TRBV19 to TRBJ2-1; D possibly corresponds to TRBD1 (5 bases). Trimming left V 6 bases short and J 0 bases short, with 15 bases between. Germline lookup yields CDR1 LNHDA and CDR2 SQIVND (reference sequence). The CDR3 runs 16 residues. In nucleotides, the CDR3 is TGTGCCAGTAGGGGCCGGACACTAAGCTCCTACAATGAGCAGTTCTTC. This gives the protein CASRGRTLSSYNEQFF.

This clone was found a few times. The chain employs TRBV19 and TRBJ1-6; weak D call: TRBD1 (6 bases). The CDR3 contains 13 residues. Trimming cost V 9 bases and J 6 bases, with 12 bases left between them. Germline V CDR1 and CDR2: LNHDA, SQIVND (reference sequence). The CDR3 sequence: CASRTAFNSPLHF. The CDR3 nucleotides read TGTGCCAGCCGGACAGCTTTTAATTCACCCCTCCACTTT.

The chain uses TRBV28 and TRBJ1-3; the match to TRBD1 covers 8 bases. CDR3 length equals 12 residues. Per the germline V gene, CDR1 is MDHEN and CDR2 is SYDVKM. J lost 3 bases, V lost 9 bases, and 1 base had no gene match. The DNA for the CDR3 is TGTGCCAGTGGACAGGGTGGAAACACCATATATTTT. It yields the protein CASGQGGNTIYF.

The CDR3 DNA sequence: TGCGCCAGCAGCTTGGACGTCAGGGAAGAGACCCAGTACTTC. Protein sequence: CASSLDVREETQYF. V is TRBV5-1 and J is TRBJ2-5; D is possibly TRBD1 (5 bases). The CDR3 runs 14 residues. Trimming shortened V by 0 bases and J by 3 bases, and 9 bases separated the two germline ends. Germline V gene sequence: CDR1 SGHRS, CDR2 YFSETQ.

The chain has TRBV5-4 and TRBJ2-5, with D unclear. This CDR3 has 13 residues. V lost 1 base and J lost 1, with 5 bases in between. The germline CDR1 and CDR2 sequences are SGHNT and YYREEE (reference sequence). The DNA for the CDR3 is TGTGCCAGCAGCTTGTCTACCCAAGAGACCCAGTACTTC. It is translated as CASSLSTQETQYF.

CDR3: CASSFRLSGNTIYF. In DNA form, the CDR3 reads TGTGCCAGCAGTTTCCGACTCTCTGGAAACACCATATATTTT. The V gene is TRBV28, the J gene TRBJ1-3; unclear D gene. Germline lookup yields CDR1 MDHEN and CDR2 SYDVKM. The CDR3 runs to 14 residues. With 3 bases removed from V and 0 bases from J, the gap between germline ends came to 6 bases.

This CDR3 is CASSWDPRGEAFF. The CDR3 nucleotides read TGCGCCAGCAGTTGGGACCCGCGGGGTGAAGCTTTCTTT. The V call is TRBV10-1, the J call TRBJ1-1; D might be TRBD1 (5 bases). The CDR3 length is 13 residues. V gave up 5 bases and J gave up 7 bases, with 14 bases separating them. In germline, CDR1 is WNHNN, CDR2 SYGVQD (reference sequence).

The chain is built from TRBV12-3 or TRBV12-4 and TRBJ2-7; 7 bases agree with TRBD1. V shed 7 bases and J 5 bases; nucleotides not matched to a gene: 8. The CDR3 totals 13 residues. This CDR3 reads CASTKDRAHEQYF. CDR3 nucleotide sequence: TGTGCCAGCACTAAAGACAGGGCCCACGAGCAGTACTTC.

This clone was picked up one time. V gene TRBV6-1 combines with J gene TRBJ1-5, with 9 bases matching TRBD1. V was clipped by 4 bases and J by 2 bases; unmatched bases: 6. This CDR3 is 16 amino acids long. CDR1 is MNHNS and CDR2 is SASEGT in the germline V gene. The CDR3 DNA sequence: TGTGCCAGCAGTGGTTGGGGACAGGGCGGCAATCAGCCCCAGCATTTT. Its protein is CASSGWGQGGNQPQHF.